The clone carrying this TCR beta chain appeared a few times. Antigen: not known. The record originates from a study of blood T cells in healthy people across ages. Together with a sample-barcoded 5' primer, a J-beta primer mix was included in a second PCR lasting about 6 to 11 cycles. A template-switch adaptor containing 12 random nucleotides labeled each cDNA molecule. TCRdb analysed the 5' RACE reads with MiXCR anew, one entry per CDR3 protein. This sample carries over 950,000 distinct CDR3 sequences, about two fifths of them seen once, and the ten largest clones take over 10%. Overall study results and limits: Unsorted PBMC material precluded a definitive naive versus antigen-experienced comparison. As age increased, TCR beta diversity per million T cells fell in a roughly linear fashion.

V was pared by 1 base and J by 5 bases, with 16 bases of the junction left unmatched. The CDR3 is made up of 18 amino acids. The germline CDR1 and CDR2 sequences are SGHTA and FQGNSA. The specimen was blood. This receptor was obtained from a man aged 18 to 35 in good health. This chain uses TRBV7-2 with TRBJ1-2; 7 positions match TRBD1. The CDR3 sequence is CASSLVTTGSQGEYGYTF. In DNA form, the CDR3 reads TGTGCCAGCAGCTTAGTTACCACCGGGAGCCAGGGGGAATATGGCTACACCTTC.